The 27 T cell receptor beta chains below all came from one sample that was sequenced in a study of T cells in Graves' hyperthyroidism and ophthalmopathy. RNA transcripts gave rise to amplified TCR beta CDR3 regions. Carried out on the TCR CDR3, a first-round RT-PCR used the HTBI primer set. TCRdb used MiXCR to reprocess the multiplex PCR reads, holding one entry per CDR3 protein. The sample records approximately 400,000 distinct CDR3 sequences, approximately 15% being singletons. Sequences were obtained from blood. All receptors come from a woman younger than 35 with Graves' hyperthyroidism.

V gene TRBV6-1 combines with J gene TRBJ2-3; the D call may be TRBD1 or TRBD2 (5 bases each). The germline V gene encodes CDR1 MNHNS and CDR2 SASEGT. CDR3 length: 13 amino acids. Trimming removed 5 bases at V and 2 bases at J, with 8 bases between. The CDR3 region is CASSWDDTDTQYF. In DNA form, the CDR3 reads TGTGCCAGCAGTTGGGACGACACAGATACGCAGTATTTT.

This clonotype has at least ten counts. V is TRBV6-1 and J is TRBJ1-5, with 8 nucleotides matching TRBD1. The V segment lost 7 bases and the J segment 4 bases; nucleotides outside the gene matches: 9. There are 15 residues in the CDR3. CDR1 is MNHNS and CDR2 is SASEGT in the germline V gene. In DNA form, the CDR3 reads TGTGCCAGCAACGGACAGGGCCGGTGGAATCAGCCCCAGCATTTT. This codes for CASNGQGRWNQPQHF.

Note on this clonotype: This sequence may be a read error, since a much larger clone differs from it by one base. This chain links TRBV6-1 with TRBJ1-2, with D hard to call. There are 15 residues in the CDR3. Per the germline V gene, CDR1 is MNHNS and CDR2 is SASEGT. The CDR3 DNA sequence: TGTGCCAGCAGTGCCGAGGGTGGCTCATACTATGGCCACACCTTC. Translated: CASSAEGGSYYGHTF.

The sample holds many counts of this clonotype. This chain links TRBV19 with TRBJ2-7; D ambiguous. V lost 3 bases to trimming and J lost 3 bases, with 3 bases between them. Germline V lookup: CDR1 LNHDA, CDR2 SQIVND (reference sequence). The CDR3 has 11 amino acids. CDR3 protein: CASSIGYEQYF. CDR3 bases: TGTGCCAGTAGTATCGGCTACGAGCAGTACTTC.

The chain links TRBV12-3 or TRBV12-4 to TRBJ1-5; no firm D call. Trimming shortened V by 2 bases and J by 7 bases, and 12 bases separated the two germline ends. CDR3 size: 14 residues. CDR3 nucleotide sequence: TGTGCCAGCAGTTTAATTGGGATTGGCCAGCCCCAGCATTTT. Protein: CASSLIGIGQPQHF.

This clonotype has more than one count but fewer than ten. This chain links TRBV4-1 with TRBJ2-7; TRBD1 or TRBD2 may be the D gene (5 bases each). CDR3 size: 15 residues. Deletions cut 0 bases from V and 0 bases from J, with 9 bases between. Germline V gene sequence: CDR1 MGHRA, CDR2 YSYEKL. This chain's CDR3 is CASSQDWDPSYEQYF. In nucleotides, the CDR3 is TGCGCCAGCAGCCAAGATTGGGACCCCTCCTACGAGCAGTACTTC.

The chain uses TRBV14 and TRBJ1-6; D is undetermined. This CDR3 is built from 14 residues. Trimming took 4 bases from V and 7 from J, leaving 11 bases between them. Germline CDR1 is SGHDN and CDR2 is FVKESK. CDR3 DNA: TGTGCCAGCAGCCTCATGATGGGGAATTCACCCCTCCACTTT. Encoded protein: CASSLMMGNSPLHF.

A word on this clonotype: The junction shows a germline mismatch at one end, possibly a read error. The rearrangement joins TRBV6-2 or TRBV6-3 to TRBJ2-5, with 8 bases lining up with TRBD1. Germline-derived CDR1 and CDR2 are MNHEY and SVGEGT. The CDR3 loop spans 18 amino acids. The DNA for the CDR3 is TGTGCCAGCAGTTACTCGAGATTCCGGACAGGGAAGCCGGCGGCGTCGCACTTC. Translated, it gives CASSYSRFRTGKPAASHF.

The chain's CDR3 is CASSLSLVKGYEQYF. Here the CDR3 DNA reads TGTGCCAGCAGCTTGAGTTTGGTGAAGGGCTACGAGCAGTACTTC. The chain links TRBV5-5 to TRBJ2-7; D is unclear. CDR1 SGHKS and CDR2 YYEKEE come from the germline V gene (reference sequence). Trimming pared 1 base from V and 3 bases from J, leaving 14 bases between. The CDR3 extends over 15 amino acids.

DNA of the CDR3: TGTGCCAGTGAGCCGGGACTAGGGGGAAATGAGCAGTTCTTC. It specifies CASEPGLGGNEQFF. The chain recombines TRBV6-1 with TRBJ2-1; 8 bases agree with TRBD2. The germline CDR1 and CDR2 sequences are MNHNS and SASEGT. V trimming: 9 bases; J trimming: 7 bases; junction bases outside the gene matches: 11. This CDR3 region has 14 residues.

This clonotype showed up many times. V and J are TRBV5-6 and TRBJ2-7, with D possibly called TRBD1 or TRBD2 (5 bases each). Germline CDR1 is SGHDT and CDR2 is YYEEEE. There are 14 residues in the CDR3. The V and J ends lost 1 base and 1 base respectively, with 9 bases between them. The CDR3 nucleotides are TGTGCCAGCAGCTTGTTGGGACGGTCCTACGAGCAGTACTTC. Its protein is CASSLLGRSYEQYF.

Points on this clonotype: A much bigger clone sits one base away, suggesting this may be a read error. The J gene is TRBJ2-7, the V gene TRBV11-1; D unclear. CDR1 and CDR2 (germline): SGHAT, FQDESV (reference sequence). CDR3 length: 13 amino acids. CDR3 nucleotide sequence: TGTGCCGGCAGCTTACGGTACACCTACGAGCAGTACTTC. It encodes CAGSLRYTYEQYF.

This clonotype was detected only a few times. This sequence joins TRBV20-1 and TRBJ2-7; D unresolved. The V gene's germline CDR1 is DFQATT and CDR2 SNEGSKA (reference sequence). The CDR3 has 12 residues. With 0 bases removed from V and 7 bases from J, the gap between germline ends came to 10 bases. The CDR3 sequence: CSAREVLGEQYF. In DNA form, the CDR3 reads TGCAGTGCTAGAGAAGTCTTGGGAGAGCAGTACTTC.

This clonotype appeared a single time. V gene TRBV28 combines with J gene TRBJ2-7, with 10 bases lining up with TRBD2. From germline, CDR1 is MDHEN and CDR2 SYDVKM. This CDR3 spans 18 amino acids. Germline trimming cut 3 bases from V and 2 bases from J; bases unmatched to any gene: 13. Here the CDR3 DNA reads TGTGCCAGCAGTTTTCGGTCTAGCGGGAGTGGGAACCCCTACGAGCAGTACTTC. This codes for CASSFRSSGSGNPYEQYF. Based on the CDR3 plus reference TRBV28 and TRBJ2-7, the full variable domain is DVKVTQSSRYLVKRTGEKVFLECVQDMDHENMFWYRQDPGLGLRLIYFSYDVKMKEKGDIPEGYSVSREKKERFSLILESASTNQTSMYLCASSFRSSGSGNPYEQYFGPGTRLTVT.

This clonotype was seen repeatedly, ten times or more. This chain links TRBV9 with TRBJ2-2; 9 nucleotides line up with TRBD2. Looked up from germline, CDR1 is SGDLS and CDR2 is YYNGEE. The CDR3 consists of 17 residues. V shed 2 bases and J 5 bases; nucleotides not matched to a gene: 10. The CDR3 DNA is TGTGCCAGCAGCGTTGACGTAGCGGGAGTTAGGACCGGGGAGCTGTTTTTT. It codes for CASSVDVAGVRTGELFF.

This clonotype has a count of ten or more. CDR3 amino acids: CASSPGQGAGYGYTF. The CDR3 DNA reads TGTGCCAGCAGTCCGGGACAGGGGGCCGGCTATGGCTACACCTTC. V is TRBV27 and J is TRBJ1-2; 12 bases agree with TRBD1. The CDR3 spans 15 residues. Germline-derived CDR1 and CDR2 are MNHEY and SMNVEV (reference sequence). Germline trimming cut 5 bases from V and 4 bases from J; bases unmatched to any gene: 5.

This clonotype was found many times. This may be a read error, as it is one base from a much larger clone. CDR3 bases: TGTGCCGGCAGTAACAGGGATGGCTACACCTTC. Its protein product is CAGSNRDGYTF. V and J are TRBV6-1 and TRBJ1-2, with D maybe TRBD1 (6 bases). The germline gives CDR1 MNHNS, CDR2 SASEGT. The CDR3 runs 11 residues.

The table lists this clonotype with a few counts. The junction differs from germline at one of its ends, possibly a read error. The V call is TRBV19, the J call TRBJ1-5; D ambiguous. The CDR3 totals 11 residues. CDR1 and CDR2 from the germline V gene are LNHDA and SQIVND (reference sequence). CDR3 amino acids: CASRGNRPQHF. In nucleotides, the CDR3 is TGTGCCAGCCGGGGTAATCGGCCCCAGCATTTT.

The genes are TRBV19 and TRBJ2-7; 10 bases are a match to TRBD2. This CDR3 is 15 amino acids long. Germline-derived CDR1 and CDR2 are LNHDA and SQIVND (reference sequence). V trimming: 3 bases; J trimming: 6 bases; junction bases outside the gene matches: 8. For the CDR3, the DNA is TGTGCCAGTAGTATCGGGCTAGCGGGAGTCGCCGAGCAGTACTTC. This gives the protein CASSIGLAGVAEQYF.

This clonotype has at least ten counts. This chain joins TRBV20-1 and TRBJ2-1, with TRBD2 matching 16 bases. Germline CDR1 DFQATT, CDR2 SNEGSKA (reference sequence). This CDR3 region has 18 residues. Losses at the gene ends were 4 bases for V and 3 bases for J; bases not matched to a gene: 9. As DNA, the CDR3 is TGCAGTGCTAAGGGGGGGACTAGCGGGAGGGGAAGCTACAATGAGCAGTTCTTC. Protein sequence: CSAKGGTSGRGSYNEQFF.

This clonotype was recorded many times. The chain carries TRBV5-1 and TRBJ1-2; weak D call: TRBD1 (6 bases). CDR1 is SGHRS and CDR2 is YFSETQ in the germline V gene. CDR3 size: 15 residues. Between the trimmed V and J ends, which lost 5 bases and 1 base, there was a span of 15 bases. The CDR3 loop reads CASRSQDSVNYGYTF. Here the CDR3 DNA reads TGCGCCAGCAGATCCCAGGACAGCGTTAACTATGGCTACACCTTC. Filled out from reference TRBV5-1 and TRBJ1-2, the complete variable domain reads KAGVTQTPRYLIKTRGQQVTLSCSPISGHRSVSWYQQTPGQGLQFLFEYFSETQRNKGNFPGRFSGRQFSNSRSEMNVSTLELGDSALYLCASRSQDSVNYGYTFGSGTRLTVV.

This clonotype was recorded at least ten times. This sequence joins TRBV12-3 or TRBV12-4 and TRBJ1-2; 7 bases match TRBD1. V lost 5 bases, J lost 5 bases, and 11 bases stayed unmatched. CDR3 length: 15 residues. The CDR3 region is CASSTTDRAGYGYTF. For the CDR3, the DNA is TGTGCCAGCAGTACCACTGACAGGGCAGGATATGGCTACACCTTC.

At least ten counts were recorded for this clonotype. The chain uses TRBV29-1 and TRBJ1-2, with 9 bases fitting TRBD1. This CDR3 region has 13 residues. After removal of 7 bases from V and 2 bases from J, the junction contained 5 bases not matched to a gene. Germline V gene sequence: CDR1 SQVTM, CDR2 ANQGSEA. CDR3 coding DNA: TGCAGCGCAGGGACAGGGACCAACTATGGCTACACCTTC. Translation: CSAGTGTNYGYTF.

This clonotype was counted ten times or more. As DNA, the CDR3 is TGTGCCAGCAGGGAGGAAGGGACAGTCTACGAGCAGTACTTC. It encodes CASREEGTVYEQYF. The chain uses TRBV27 and TRBJ2-7; 7 bases agree with TRBD1. The CDR3 length is 14 residues. CDR1 and CDR2 from the germline V gene are MNHEY and SMNVEV (reference sequence). V gave up 6 bases and J gave up 3 bases; unmatched junction bases: 8.

This clonotype was seen at least ten times. The chain links TRBV3-1 to TRBJ1-4; D ambiguous. V gave up 1 base and J gave up 7 bases, with 10 bases separating them. The CDR3 sequence is 14 residues long. The germline V gene has CDR1 LGHDT and CDR2 YNNKEL (reference sequence). The CDR3: CASSQGGLGEKLFF. CDR3 coding DNA: TGTGCCAGCAGCCAAGGGGGTCTCGGTGAAAAACTGTTTTTT.

In its sample, this clonotype was seen a few times. The chain joins TRBV2 to TRBJ2-3; D perhaps matches TRBD2 (6 bases). Germline lookup yields CDR1 SNHLY and CDR2 FYNNEI. The CDR3 sequence is 15 residues long. Trimming took off 10 bases at V and 2 bases at J, with 19 bases between the two ends. In nucleotides, the CDR3 is TGTGCCATAGTGCCACAGCGGGCTTCCACAGATACGCAGTATTTT. It encodes CAIVPQRASTDTQYF.

The table lists this clonotype with many counts. The chain combines TRBV6-2 or TRBV6-3 with TRBJ1-2; D remains ambiguous. V lost 0 bases to trimming and J lost 5 bases, with 16 bases between them. This CDR3 spans 16 amino acids. CDR1 and CDR2 (germline): MNHEY, SVGEGT. CDR3 coding DNA: TGTGCCAGCAGTTACTCCGGACTCCGGCAAAAGTATGGCTACACCTTC. Translation: CASSYSGLRQKYGYTF.